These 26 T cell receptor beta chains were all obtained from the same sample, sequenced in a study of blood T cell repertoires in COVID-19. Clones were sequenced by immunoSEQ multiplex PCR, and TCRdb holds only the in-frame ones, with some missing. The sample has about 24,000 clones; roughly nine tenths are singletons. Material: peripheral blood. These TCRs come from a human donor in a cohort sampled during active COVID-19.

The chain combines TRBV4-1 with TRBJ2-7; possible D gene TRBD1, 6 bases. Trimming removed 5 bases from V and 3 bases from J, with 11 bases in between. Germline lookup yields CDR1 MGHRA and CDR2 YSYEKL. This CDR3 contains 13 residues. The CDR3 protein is CASSRMDSYEQYF. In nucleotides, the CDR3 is TGCGCCAGCAGCAGGATGGACAGCTACGAGCAGTACTTC.

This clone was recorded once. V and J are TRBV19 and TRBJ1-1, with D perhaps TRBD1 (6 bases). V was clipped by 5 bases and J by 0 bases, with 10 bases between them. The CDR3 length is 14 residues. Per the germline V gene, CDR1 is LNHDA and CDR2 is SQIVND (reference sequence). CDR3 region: CASSAWDMNTEAFF. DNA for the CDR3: TGTGCCAGTAGTGCGTGGGACATGAACACTGAAGCTTTCTTT.

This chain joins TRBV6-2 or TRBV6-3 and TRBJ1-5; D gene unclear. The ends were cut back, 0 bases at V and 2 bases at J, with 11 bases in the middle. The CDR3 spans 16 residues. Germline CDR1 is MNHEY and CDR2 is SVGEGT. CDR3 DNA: TGTGCCAGCAGTTACTCGTGGCAGGTTGGCAATCAGCCCCAGCATTTT. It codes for CASSYSWQVGNQPQHF.

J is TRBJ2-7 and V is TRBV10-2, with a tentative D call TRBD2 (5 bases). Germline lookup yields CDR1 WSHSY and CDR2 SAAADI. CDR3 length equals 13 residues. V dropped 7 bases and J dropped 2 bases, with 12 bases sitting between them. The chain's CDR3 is CASNPDWTYEQYF. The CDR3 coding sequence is TGCGCCAGCAATCCGGACTGGACCTACGAGCAGTACTTC.

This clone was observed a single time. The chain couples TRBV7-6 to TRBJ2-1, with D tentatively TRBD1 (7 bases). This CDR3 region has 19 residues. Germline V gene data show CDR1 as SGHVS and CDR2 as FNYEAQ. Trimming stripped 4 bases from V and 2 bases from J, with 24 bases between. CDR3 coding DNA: TGTGCCAGCAGCTCCACCGTGGCCACAGGGGAGGTGACCTACAATGAGCAGTTCTTC. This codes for CASSSTVATGEVTYNEQFF.

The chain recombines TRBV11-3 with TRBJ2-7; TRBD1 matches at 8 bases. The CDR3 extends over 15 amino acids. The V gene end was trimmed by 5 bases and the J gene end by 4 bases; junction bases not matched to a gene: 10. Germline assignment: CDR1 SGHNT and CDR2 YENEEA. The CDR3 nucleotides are TGTGCCAGCAGCCGAGACAGGGGACATTTGTACGAGCAGTACTTC. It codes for CASSRDRGHLYEQYF.

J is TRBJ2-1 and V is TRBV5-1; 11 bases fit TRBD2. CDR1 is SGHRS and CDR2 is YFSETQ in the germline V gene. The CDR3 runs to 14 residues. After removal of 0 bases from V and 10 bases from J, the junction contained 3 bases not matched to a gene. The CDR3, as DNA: TGCGCCAGCAGCTTGGTGGCTAGCGGGGGGGAGCAGTTCTTC. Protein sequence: CASSLVASGGEQFF.

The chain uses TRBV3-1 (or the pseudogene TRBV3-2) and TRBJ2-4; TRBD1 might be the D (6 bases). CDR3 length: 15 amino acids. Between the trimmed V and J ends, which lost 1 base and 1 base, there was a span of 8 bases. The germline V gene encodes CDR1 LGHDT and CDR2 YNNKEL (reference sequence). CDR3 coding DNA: TGTGCCAGCAGCCAAGGTCAGGGGGCCAAAAACATTCAGTACTTC. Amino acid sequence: CASSQGQGAKNIQYF.

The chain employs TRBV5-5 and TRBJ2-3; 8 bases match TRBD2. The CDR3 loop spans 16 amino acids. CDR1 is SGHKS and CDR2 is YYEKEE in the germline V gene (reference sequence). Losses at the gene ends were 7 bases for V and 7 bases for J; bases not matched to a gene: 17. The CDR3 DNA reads TGTGCCAGCGCTCAGGCCCTGAGCGGGGGTAAGCATACGCAGTATTTT. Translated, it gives CASAQALSGGKHTQYF.

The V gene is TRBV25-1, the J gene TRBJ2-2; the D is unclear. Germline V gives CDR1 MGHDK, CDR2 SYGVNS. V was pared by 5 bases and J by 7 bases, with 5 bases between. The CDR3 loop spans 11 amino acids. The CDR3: CASSILGELFF. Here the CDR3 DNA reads TGTGCCAGCAGTATTCTCGGGGAGCTGTTTTTT.

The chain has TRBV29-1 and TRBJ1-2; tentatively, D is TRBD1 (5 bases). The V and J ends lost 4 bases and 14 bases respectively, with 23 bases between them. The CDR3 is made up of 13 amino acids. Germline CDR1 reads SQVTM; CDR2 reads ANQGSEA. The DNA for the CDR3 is TGCAGCGTTGGCCTCCAGGGCGGGGCTACTAGGACCTTC. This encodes CSVGLQGGATRTF.

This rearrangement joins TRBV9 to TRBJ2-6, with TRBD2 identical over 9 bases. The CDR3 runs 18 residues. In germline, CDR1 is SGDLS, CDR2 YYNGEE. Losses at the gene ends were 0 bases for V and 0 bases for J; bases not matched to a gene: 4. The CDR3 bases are TGTGCCAGCAGCGTAGTCGGCGGGGGGGCCTCTGGGGCCAACGTCCTGACTTTC. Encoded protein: CASSVVGGGASGANVLTF. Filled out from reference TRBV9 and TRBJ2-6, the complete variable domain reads DSGVTQTPKHLITATGQRVTLRCSPRSGDLSVYWYQQSLDQGLQFLIQYYNGEERAKGNILERFSAQQFPDLHSELNLSSLELGDSALYFCASSVVGGGASGANVLTFGAGSRLTVL.

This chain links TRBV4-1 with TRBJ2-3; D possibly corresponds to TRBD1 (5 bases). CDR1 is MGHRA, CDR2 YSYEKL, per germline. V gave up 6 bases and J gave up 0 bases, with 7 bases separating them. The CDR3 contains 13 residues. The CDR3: CASSTGSTDTQYF. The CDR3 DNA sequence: TGCGCCAGCAGTACAGGTAGCACAGATACGCAGTATTTT.

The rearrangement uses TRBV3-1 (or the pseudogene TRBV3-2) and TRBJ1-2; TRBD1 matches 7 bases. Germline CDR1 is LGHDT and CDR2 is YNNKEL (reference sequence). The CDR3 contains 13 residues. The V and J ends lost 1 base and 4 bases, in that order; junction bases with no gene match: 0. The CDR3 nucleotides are TGTGCCAGCAGCCAAGGGGACAGCTATGGCTACACCTTC. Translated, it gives CASSQGDSYGYTF.

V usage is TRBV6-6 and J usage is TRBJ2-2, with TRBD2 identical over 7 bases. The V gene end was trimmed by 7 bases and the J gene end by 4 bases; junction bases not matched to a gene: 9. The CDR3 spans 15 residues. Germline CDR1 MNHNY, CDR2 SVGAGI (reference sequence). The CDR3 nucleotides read TGTGCCAGCATCGGGGTTAGCGGGTTCACCGGGGAGCTGTTTTTT. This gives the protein CASIGVSGFTGELFF.

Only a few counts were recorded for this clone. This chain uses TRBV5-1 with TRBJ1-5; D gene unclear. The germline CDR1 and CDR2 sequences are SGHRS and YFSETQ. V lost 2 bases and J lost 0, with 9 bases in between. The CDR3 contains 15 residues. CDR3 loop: CASSLFPDSNQPQHF. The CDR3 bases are TGCGCCAGCAGCTTATTTCCAGATAGCAATCAGCCCCAGCATTTT.

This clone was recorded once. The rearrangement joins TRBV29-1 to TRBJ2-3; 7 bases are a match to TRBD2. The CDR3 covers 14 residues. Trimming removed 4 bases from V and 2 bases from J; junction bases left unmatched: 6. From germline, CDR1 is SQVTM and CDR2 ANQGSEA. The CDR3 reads CSVVPAGLTDTQYF. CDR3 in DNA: TGCAGCGTTGTTCCAGCGGGACTCACAGATACGCAGTATTTT.

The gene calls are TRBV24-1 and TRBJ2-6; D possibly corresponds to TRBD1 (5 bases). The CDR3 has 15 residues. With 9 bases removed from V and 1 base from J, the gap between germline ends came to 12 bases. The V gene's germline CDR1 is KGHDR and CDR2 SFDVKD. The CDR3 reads CATSAGSSGANVLTF. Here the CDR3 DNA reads TGTGCCACCTCGGCAGGGTCGTCTGGGGCCAACGTCCTGACTTTC.

The CDR3 loop is CASRSTGGYEQYF. DNA for the CDR3: TGTGCCAGCAGATCGACAGGGGGGTACGAGCAGTACTTC. This sequence joins TRBV28 and TRBJ2-7; 9 nucleotides align to TRBD1. Germline trimming cut 6 bases from V and 4 bases from J; bases unmatched to any gene: 4. Germline CDR1 is MDHEN and CDR2 is SYDVKM. The CDR3 is 13 residues long. The full variable domain, in which reference TRBV28 and TRBJ2-7 provide the parts outside the CDR3, is DVKVTQSSRYLVKRTGEKVFLECVQDMDHENMFWYRQDPGLGLRLIYFSYDVKMKEKGDIPEGYSVSREKKERFSLILESASTNQTSMYLCASRSTGGYEQYFGPGTRLTVT.

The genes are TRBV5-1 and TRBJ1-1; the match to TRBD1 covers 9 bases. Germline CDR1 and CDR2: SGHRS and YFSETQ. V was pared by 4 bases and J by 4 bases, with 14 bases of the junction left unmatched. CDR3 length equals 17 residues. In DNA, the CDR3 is TGCGCCAGCAGCGCAACAGGGGGCGATTTATGGAGCACTGAAGCTTTCTTT. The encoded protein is CASSATGGDLWSTEAFF.

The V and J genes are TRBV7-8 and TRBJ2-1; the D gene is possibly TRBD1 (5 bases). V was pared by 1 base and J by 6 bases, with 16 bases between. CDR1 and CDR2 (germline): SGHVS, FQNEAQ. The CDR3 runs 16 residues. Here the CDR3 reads CASSLVGQGLVNEQFF. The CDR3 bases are TGTGCCAGCAGCTTAGTCGGTCAGGGCTTGGTCAATGAGCAGTTCTTC.

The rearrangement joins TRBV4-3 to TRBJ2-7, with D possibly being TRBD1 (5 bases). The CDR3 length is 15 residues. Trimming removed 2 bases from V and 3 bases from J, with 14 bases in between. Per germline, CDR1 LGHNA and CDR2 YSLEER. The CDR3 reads CASSQLRGAFYEQYF. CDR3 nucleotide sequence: TGCGCCAGCAGCCAACTTAGGGGCGCGTTCTACGAGCAGTACTTC.

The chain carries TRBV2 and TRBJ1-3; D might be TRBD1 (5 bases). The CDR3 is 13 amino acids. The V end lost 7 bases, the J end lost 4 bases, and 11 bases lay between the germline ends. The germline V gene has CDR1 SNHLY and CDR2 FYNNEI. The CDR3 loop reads CASIRGIGNTIYF. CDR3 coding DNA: TGTGCCAGCATTCGGGGGATCGGAAACACCATATATTTT.

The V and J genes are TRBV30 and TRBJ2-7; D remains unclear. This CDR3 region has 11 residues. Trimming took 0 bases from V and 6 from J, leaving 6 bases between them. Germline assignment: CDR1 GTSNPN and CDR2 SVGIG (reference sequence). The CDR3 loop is CAWSVALEQYF. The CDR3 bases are TGTGCCTGGAGTGTAGCCCTCGAGCAGTACTTC.

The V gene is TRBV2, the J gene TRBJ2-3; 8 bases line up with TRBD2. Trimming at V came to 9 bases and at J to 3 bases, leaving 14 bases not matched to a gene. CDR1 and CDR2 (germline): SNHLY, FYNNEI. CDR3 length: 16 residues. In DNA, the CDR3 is TGTGCCAGAAAAACGTCAGCGGGAGTTGGGACAGATACGCAGTATTTT. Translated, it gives CARKTSAGVGTDTQYF.

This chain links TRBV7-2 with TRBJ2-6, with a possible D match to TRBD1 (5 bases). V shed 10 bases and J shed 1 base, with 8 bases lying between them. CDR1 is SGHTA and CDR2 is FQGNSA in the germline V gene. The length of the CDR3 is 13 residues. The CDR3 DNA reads TGTGCCATCCAGGGTTCTGGGGCCAACGTCCTGACTTTC. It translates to CAIQGSGANVLTF.